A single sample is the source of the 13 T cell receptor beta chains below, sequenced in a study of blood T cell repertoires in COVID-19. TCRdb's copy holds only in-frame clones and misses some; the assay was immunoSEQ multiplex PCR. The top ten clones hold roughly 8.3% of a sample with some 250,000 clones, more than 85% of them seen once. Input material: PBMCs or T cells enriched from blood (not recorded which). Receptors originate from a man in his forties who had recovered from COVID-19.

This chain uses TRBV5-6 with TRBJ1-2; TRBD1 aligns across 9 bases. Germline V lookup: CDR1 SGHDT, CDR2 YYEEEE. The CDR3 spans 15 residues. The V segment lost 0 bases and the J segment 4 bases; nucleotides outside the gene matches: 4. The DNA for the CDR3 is TGTGCCAGCAGCTTGGGACAGGGGGGTTCCTATGGCTACACCTTC. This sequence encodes CASSLGQGGSYGYTF. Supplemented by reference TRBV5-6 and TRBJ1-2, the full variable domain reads DAGVTQSPTHLIKTRGQQVTLRCSPKSGHDTVSWYQQALGQGPQFIFQYYEEEERQRGNFPDRFSGHQFPNYSSELNVNALLLGDSALYLCASSLGQGGSYGYTFGSGTRLTVV.

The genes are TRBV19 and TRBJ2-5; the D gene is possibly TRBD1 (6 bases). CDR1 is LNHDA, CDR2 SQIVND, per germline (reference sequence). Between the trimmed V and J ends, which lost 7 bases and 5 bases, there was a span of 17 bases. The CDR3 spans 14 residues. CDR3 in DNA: TGTGCCAGTAAATATCAGGGGATGGAGGAGACCCAGTACTTC. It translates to CASKYQGMEETQYF.

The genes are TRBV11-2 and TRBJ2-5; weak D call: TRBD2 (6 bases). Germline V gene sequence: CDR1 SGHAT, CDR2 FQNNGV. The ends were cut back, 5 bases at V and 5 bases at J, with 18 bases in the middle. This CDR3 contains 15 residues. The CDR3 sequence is CASSPNPFRGETQYF. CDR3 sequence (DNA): TGTGCCAGCAGCCCGAACCCATTTCGGGGGGAGACCCAGTACTTC.

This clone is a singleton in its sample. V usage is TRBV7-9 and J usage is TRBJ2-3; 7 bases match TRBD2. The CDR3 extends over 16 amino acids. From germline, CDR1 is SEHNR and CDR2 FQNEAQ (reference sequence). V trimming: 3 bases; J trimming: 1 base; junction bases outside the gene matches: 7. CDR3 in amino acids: CASSLWGGSGTDTQYF. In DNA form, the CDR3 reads TGTGCCAGCAGCTTGTGGGGGGGTTCTGGCACAGATACGCAGTATTTT.

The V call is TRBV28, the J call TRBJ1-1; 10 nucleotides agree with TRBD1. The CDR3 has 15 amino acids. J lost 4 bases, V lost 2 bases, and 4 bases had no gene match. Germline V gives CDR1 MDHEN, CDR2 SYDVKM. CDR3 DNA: TGTGCCAGCAGTTTACTCCGGACAGGGGGCACTGAAGCTTTCTTT. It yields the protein CASSLLRTGGTEAFF.

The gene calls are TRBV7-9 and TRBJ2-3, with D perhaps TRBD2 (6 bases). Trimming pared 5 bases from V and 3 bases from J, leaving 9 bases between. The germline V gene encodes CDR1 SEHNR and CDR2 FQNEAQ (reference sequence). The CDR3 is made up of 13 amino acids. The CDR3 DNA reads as TGTGCCAGCAGCCGGGGGAGGACAGATACGCAGTATTTT. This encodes CASSRGRTDTQYF. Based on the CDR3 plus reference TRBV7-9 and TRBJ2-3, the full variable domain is DTGVSQNPRHKITKRGQNVTFRCDPISEHNRLYWYRQTLGQGPEFLTYFQNEAQLEKSRLLSDRFSAERPKGSFSTLEIQRTEQGDSAMYLCASSRGRTDTQYFGPGTRLTVL.

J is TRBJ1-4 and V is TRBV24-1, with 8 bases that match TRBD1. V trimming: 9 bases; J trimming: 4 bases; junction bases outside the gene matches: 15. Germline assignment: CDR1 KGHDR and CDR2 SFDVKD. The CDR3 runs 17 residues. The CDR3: CATAPGTGVPYNEKLFF. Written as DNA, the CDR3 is TGTGCCACCGCTCCCGGGACAGGCGTTCCTTATAATGAAAAACTGTTTTTT.

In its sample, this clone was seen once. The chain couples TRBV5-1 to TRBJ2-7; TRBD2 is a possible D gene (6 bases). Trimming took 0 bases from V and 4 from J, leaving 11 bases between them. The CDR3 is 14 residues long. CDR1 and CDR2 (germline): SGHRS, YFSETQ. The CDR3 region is CASSLVGGKYEQYF. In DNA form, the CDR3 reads TGCGCCAGCAGCTTGGTTGGGGGGAAGTACGAGCAGTACTTC. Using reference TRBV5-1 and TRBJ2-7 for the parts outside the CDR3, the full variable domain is KAGVTQTPRYLIKTRGQQVTLSCSPISGHRSVSWYQQTPGQGLQFLFEYFSETQRNKGNFPGRFSGRQFSNSRSEMNVSTLELGDSALYLCASSLVGGKYEQYFGPGTRLTVT.

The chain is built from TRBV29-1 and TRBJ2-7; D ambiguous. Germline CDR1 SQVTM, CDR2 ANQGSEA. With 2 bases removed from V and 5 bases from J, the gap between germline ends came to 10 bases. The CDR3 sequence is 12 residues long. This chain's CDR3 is CSVETGRHEQYF. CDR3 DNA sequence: TGCAGCGTTGAAACGGGTCGGCACGAGCAGTACTTC.

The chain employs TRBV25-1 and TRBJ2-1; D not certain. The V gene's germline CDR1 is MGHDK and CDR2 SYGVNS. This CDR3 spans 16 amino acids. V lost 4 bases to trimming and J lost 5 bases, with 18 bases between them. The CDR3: CASSASDKPNDNEQFF. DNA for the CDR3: TGTGCCAGCAGTGCCTCCGACAAACCGAACGACAATGAGCAGTTCTTC.

DNA of the CDR3: TGTGCCAGGTCCTTTAGGGGGCCCCAAGAGACCCAGTACTTC. This encodes CARSFRGPQETQYF. The chain recombines TRBV19 with TRBJ2-5, with 7 bases lining up with TRBD1. V lost 9 bases to trimming and J lost 1 base; unmatched junction nucleotides: 8. The CDR3 length is 14 residues. CDR1 and CDR2 (germline): LNHDA, SQIVND (reference sequence).

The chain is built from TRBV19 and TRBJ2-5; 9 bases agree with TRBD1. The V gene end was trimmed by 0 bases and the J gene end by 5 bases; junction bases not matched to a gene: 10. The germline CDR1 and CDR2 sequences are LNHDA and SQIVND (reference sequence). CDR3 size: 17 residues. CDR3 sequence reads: CASSIDRTGAFRETQYF. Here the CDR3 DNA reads TGTGCCAGTAGTATAGATCGGACAGGGGCTTTTCGGGAGACCCAGTACTTC.

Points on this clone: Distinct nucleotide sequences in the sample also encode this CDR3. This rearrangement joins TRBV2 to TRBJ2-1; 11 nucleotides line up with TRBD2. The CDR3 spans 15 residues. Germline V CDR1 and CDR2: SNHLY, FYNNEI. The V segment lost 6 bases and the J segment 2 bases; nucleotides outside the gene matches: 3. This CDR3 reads CASSVLAGAYNEQFF. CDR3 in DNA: TGTGCCAGCAGCGTACTAGCGGGGGCCTACAATGAGCAGTTCTTC.